The 14 T cell receptor beta chains below were found in one sample sequenced in a study of T cell clonotyping in hematopoietic cell transplantation. Assay: immunoSEQ multiplex PCR; the TCRdb copy retains only in-frame clones and omits some. This table holds over 9,500 clones, around 68% found once. The material was peripheral blood mononuclear cells, obtained 180 days after allogeneic stem cell transplant. The receptors shown here come from a male patient between 60 and 69 years old who had an allogeneic stem cell transplant from an unrelated donor, so the T cells may come from the graft donor. Some clones in this sample may be carry-over from other donors' samples.

In DNA, the CDR3 is TGTGCCAGCAGCGTAGACCCTCAGGGCAACACTGAAGCTTTCTTT. Its translation: CASSVDPQGNTEAFF. The V and J genes are TRBV9 and TRBJ1-1; a weak D match, TRBD1 (5 bases). Trimming left V 0 bases short and J 2 bases short, with 11 bases between. Germline assignment: CDR1 SGDLS and CDR2 YYNGEE. The CDR3 covers 15 residues.

This clone appeared a few times. The chain carries TRBV29-1 and TRBJ2-3; tentatively, D is TRBD2 (6 bases). Looked up from germline, CDR1 is SQVTM and CDR2 is ANQGSEA. Trimming removed 1 base from V and 7 bases from J, with 12 bases in between. This CDR3 has 13 residues. CDR3 amino acids: CSVEAGSLYTQYF. As DNA, the CDR3 is TGCAGCGTTGAAGCCGGGAGCCTTTATACGCAGTATTTT.

The rearrangement links TRBV30 to TRBJ1-3, with D unclear. The CDR3 totals 10 residues. Germline V gene data show CDR1 as GTSNPN and CDR2 as SVGIG (reference sequence). The chain's CDR3 is CVLQRDTIYF. The CDR3 DNA follows: TGTGTTCTACAGAGGGACACCATATATTTT.

The CDR3 DNA reads TGTGCCAGCAGTGGGGGTAGGGTTGGGAATCAGCCCCAGCATTTT. Residues: CASSGGRVGNQPQHF. The chain uses TRBV2 and TRBJ1-5; D not resolved. Trimming stripped 4 bases from V and 4 bases from J, with 14 bases between. This CDR3 has 15 amino acids. CDR1 SNHLY and CDR2 FYNNEI come from the germline V gene.

This sequence joins TRBV27 and TRBJ2-7; D perhaps matches TRBD2 (6 bases). The ends were cut back, 5 bases at V and 0 bases at J, with 11 bases in the middle. The length of the CDR3 is 14 residues. Germline V gene data show CDR1 as MNHEY and CDR2 as SMNVEV (reference sequence). Here the CDR3 DNA reads TGTGCCAGCAGTCTTTCACTAGCCTCCTACGAGCAGTACTTC. Its translation is CASSLSLASYEQYF.

CDR3 sequence: CASSQDPYLEAFF. CDR3 bases: TGCGCCAGCAGCCAAGATCCTTATTTAGAAGCTTTCTTT. The chain recombines TRBV4-1 with TRBJ1-1, with no clear D. Trimming stripped 0 bases from V and 8 bases from J, with 10 bases between. Per the germline V gene, CDR1 is MGHRA and CDR2 is YSYEKL. The CDR3 spans 13 residues.

V and J are TRBV28 and TRBJ2-7; TRBD1 or TRBD2 may be the D gene (5 bases each). The length of the CDR3 is 14 residues. Trimming removed 8 bases at V and 3 bases at J, with 17 bases between. The germline CDR1 and CDR2 sequences are MDHEN and SYDVKM. CDR3 coding DNA: TGTGCCAGCTTGAGGGACCGAGGGTTCTACGAGCAGTACTTC. Translated, it gives CASLRDRGFYEQYF.

The genes are TRBV30 and TRBJ2-5, with D hard to call. Looked up from germline, CDR1 is GTSNPN and CDR2 is SVGIG (reference sequence). V lost 0 bases, J lost 4 bases, and 6 bases lay in between. This CDR3 spans 12 amino acids. The CDR3 reads CAWSVQGETQYF. Written as DNA, the CDR3 is TGTGCCTGGAGTGTACAAGGAGAGACCCAGTACTTC.

The J gene is TRBJ1-1, the V gene TRBV19; no reliable D call. V lost 5 bases, J lost 1 base, and 5 bases lay in between. Germline V gene data show CDR1 as LNHDA and CDR2 as SQIVND (reference sequence). The CDR3 runs to 12 residues. The CDR3 spells CASSFTNTEAFF. In nucleotides, the CDR3 is TGTGCCAGTAGTTTCACGAACACTGAAGCTTTCTTT.

The gene calls are TRBV19 and TRBJ2-3; D gene unclear. In germline, CDR1 is LNHDA, CDR2 SQIVND (reference sequence). Trimming took off 3 bases at V and 2 bases at J, with 18 bases between the two ends. The length of the CDR3 is 17 residues. CDR3 nucleotides: TGTGCCAGTAGTATGGGTTTCGACTCCCTCTCCACAGATACGCAGTATTTT. It is translated as CASSMGFDSLSTDTQYF.

The chain is built from TRBV6-5 and TRBJ2-1; D is perhaps TRBD2 (5 bases). The germline CDR1 and CDR2 sequences are MNHEY and SVGAGI. The CDR3 runs 15 residues. Trimming left V 0 bases short and J 0 bases short, with 6 bases between. This CDR3 is CASSYSGSSYNEQFF. The CDR3 bases are TGTGCCAGCAGTTACTCGGGGAGCTCCTACAATGAGCAGTTCTTC.

The gene calls are TRBV19 and TRBJ1-1, with D perhaps TRBD1 (5 bases). The CDR3 runs 17 residues. Germline CDR1 LNHDA, CDR2 SQIVND (reference sequence). Trimming pared 6 bases from V and 1 base from J, leaving 21 bases between. This chain's CDR3 is CASSLLGTDHQNTEAFF. In DNA, the CDR3 is TGTGCCAGTAGCCTTCTTGGGACCGATCATCAGAACACTGAAGCTTTCTTT.

This clone turned up a few times. This chain uses TRBV30 with TRBJ1-1, with D unresolved. Germline CDR1 reads GTSNPN; CDR2 reads SVGIG (reference sequence). The CDR3 runs to 11 residues. V lost 2 bases to trimming and J lost 8 bases, with 9 bases between them. CDR3 sequence reads: CAWSTRTEAFF. The CDR3 DNA reads TGTGCCTGGAGTACCCGGACGGAAGCTTTCTTT.

The chain is built from TRBV5-1 and TRBJ2-7; D not resolved. CDR1 is SGHRS, CDR2 YFSETQ, per germline. The CDR3 has 13 amino acids. Deletions cut 7 bases from V and 8 bases from J, with 19 bases between. The CDR3 loop reads CASRIQESSKQYF. In DNA form, the CDR3 reads TGCGCCAGCCGTATTCAGGAAAGCTCCAAGCAGTACTTC.